This entry lists 6 T cell receptor beta chains sequenced from one sample in a study of neurological immune-mediated disorders. TCRdb recomputed calls from the 5' RACE reads with MiXCR, one row per CDR3 protein. The sample holds some 80,000 distinct CDR3 sequences, 5% to 6% seen once. Sample time point: longitudinal time-point 2. The sequencing input was PBMCs. Receptor source: a woman aged 60-75 years with multiple sclerosis.

This clonotype appeared a few times. This rearrangement joins TRBV28 to TRBJ1-1; 7 bases map to TRBD1. V lost 7 bases to trimming and J lost 3 bases; unmatched junction nucleotides: 8. Looked up from germline, CDR1 is MDHEN and CDR2 is SYDVKM. There are 14 residues in the CDR3. As DNA, the CDR3 is TGTGCCAGCAACCAGGGGGGTATGTACACTGAAGCTTTCTTT. Its protein is CASNQGGMYTEAFF.

This clonotype was recorded at least ten times. The gene calls are TRBV5-5 and TRBJ2-7; D is unresolved. Germline V gives CDR1 SGHKS, CDR2 YYEKEE (reference sequence). V was trimmed by 4 bases and J by 3 bases, leaving 11 bases between them. The CDR3 length is 13 residues. CDR3 protein: CASSPPGLYEQYF. As DNA, the CDR3 is TGTGCCAGCAGCCCCCCCGGGCTCTACGAGCAGTACTTC. The whole variable domain, remainder taken from reference TRBV5-5 and TRBJ2-7, is DAGVTQSPTHLIKTRGQQVTLRCSPISGHKSVSWYQQVLGQGPQFIFQYYEKEERGRGNFPDRFSARQFPNYSSELNVNALLLGDSALYLCASSPPGLYEQYFGPGTRLTVT.

In this sample, this clonotype turned up many times. This sequence joins TRBV5-1 and TRBJ1-6, with D hard to call. V lost 5 bases and J 8 bases, leaving 11 bases between the germline ends. This CDR3 contains 13 residues. The V gene's germline CDR1 is SGHRS and CDR2 YFSETQ. The CDR3 coding sequence is TGCGCCAGCAGGAGACCCGAGGATTCACCCCTCCACTTT. Protein product: CASRRPEDSPLHF.

The table lists this clonotype with many counts. This chain connects TRBV2 to TRBJ1-2; D unresolved. V was clipped by 4 bases and J by 4 bases, with 10 bases between them. CDR1 and CDR2 from the germline V gene are SNHLY and FYNNEI. This CDR3 spans 13 amino acids. Here the CDR3 reads CASSVGQAYGYTF. The CDR3 bases are TGTGCCAGCAGTGTCGGGCAGGCCTATGGCTACACCTTC.

To note about this clonotype: A read error may explain this, as a much larger clone is one base away. The J gene is TRBJ1-1, the V gene TRBV29-1; D gene unclear. Germline V gene sequence: CDR1 SQVTM, CDR2 ANQGSEA. The CDR3 length is 13 residues. The CDR3 protein is CCVVWKLVTEAFF. The CDR3 bases are TGCTGCGTTGTTTGGAAGTTAGTTACTGAAGCTTTCTTT.

This clonotype occurred many times. The rearrangement uses TRBV10-3 and TRBJ2-5; D is unclear. This CDR3 has 11 residues. Per germline, CDR1 ENHRY and CDR2 SYGVKD. V was cut by 8 bases and J by 2 bases, with 6 bases left in between. The CDR3 spells CAIGFQETQYF. Written as DNA, the CDR3 is TGTGCCATCGGGTTTCAAGAGACCCAGTACTTC.